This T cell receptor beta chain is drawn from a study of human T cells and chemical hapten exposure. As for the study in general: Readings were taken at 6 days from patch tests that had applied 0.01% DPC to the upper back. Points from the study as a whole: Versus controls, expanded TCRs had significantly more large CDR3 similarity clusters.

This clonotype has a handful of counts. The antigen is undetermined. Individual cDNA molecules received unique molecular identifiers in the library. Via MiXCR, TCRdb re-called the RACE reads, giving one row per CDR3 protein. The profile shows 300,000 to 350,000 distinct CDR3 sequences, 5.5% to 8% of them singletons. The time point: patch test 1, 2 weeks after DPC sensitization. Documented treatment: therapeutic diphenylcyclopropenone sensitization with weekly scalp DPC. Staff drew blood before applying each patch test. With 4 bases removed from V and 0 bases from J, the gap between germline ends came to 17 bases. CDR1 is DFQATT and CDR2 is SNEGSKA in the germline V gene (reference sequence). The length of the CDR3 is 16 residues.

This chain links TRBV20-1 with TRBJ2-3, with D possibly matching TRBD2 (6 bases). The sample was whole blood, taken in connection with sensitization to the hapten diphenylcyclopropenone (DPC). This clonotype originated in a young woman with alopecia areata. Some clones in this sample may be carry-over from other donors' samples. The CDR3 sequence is CSATGRFRNSTDTQYF. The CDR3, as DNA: TGCAGTGCTACGGGGAGGTTCCGTAATAGCACAGATACGCAGTATTTT.